Shown below are 31 T cell receptor beta chains from a single sample sequenced in a study of cytomegalovirus exposure and HLA in healthy donors. With 60 Vbeta and 13 Jbeta primers, the PCR was carried out. Sequencing used immunoSEQ multiplex PCR; TCRdb keeps in-frame clones, though not all of them. With around 75,000 clones in the sample, the ten largest clones hold roughly 1.5%. The specimen sequenced was PBMCs. Source of these receptors: an older woman in good health and CMV-seronegative.

The chain joins TRBV7-6 to TRBJ2-1; 9 positions agree with TRBD2. The CDR3 contains 16 residues. The germline V gene has CDR1 SGHVS and CDR2 FNYEAQ. J lost 4 bases, V lost 5 bases, and 9 bases had no gene match. CDR3 region: CASSDIGGREYNEQFF. The CDR3 DNA reads TGTGCCAGCAGCGATATTGGCGGGAGGGAATACAATGAGCAGTTCTTC.

This rearrangement joins TRBV4-1 to TRBJ2-1; 7 bases map to TRBD2. The junction had 8 bases not matched to a gene; V was cut back by 6 bases and J by 9 bases. CDR3 length: 13 residues. Germline CDR1 and CDR2: MGHRA and YSYEKL. CDR3 DNA sequence: TGCGCCAGCAGTGGCGGGAGTAGAGGTGAGCAGTTCTTC. Encoded protein: CASSGGSRGEQFF.

V gene TRBV7-8 combines with J gene TRBJ2-2; TRBD1 agrees at 7 bases. Trimming cost V 6 bases and J 1 base; bases outside gene matches: 5. The CDR3 has 15 amino acids. Germline CDR1 reads SGHVS; CDR2 reads FQNEAQ. The CDR3 sequence is CASRQTGVNTGELFF. CDR3 DNA: TGTGCCAGCAGACAAACAGGGGTGAACACCGGGGAGCTGTTTTTT.

CDR3 coding DNA: TGCGCCAGCAGCTTACAGGGCAATCAGCCCCAGCATTTT. Translating gives CASSLQGNQPQHF. The chain links TRBV5-1 to TRBJ1-5; tentatively, D is TRBD1 (5 bases). CDR3 length equals 13 residues. The germline V gene encodes CDR1 SGHRS and CDR2 YFSETQ. Between the trimmed V and J ends, which lost 2 bases and 2 bases, there was a span of 5 bases. The full variable domain, with the rest looked up from reference TRBV5-1 and TRBJ1-5, is KAGVTQTPRYLIKTRGQQVTLSCSPISGHRSVSWYQQTPGQGLQFLFEYFSETQRNKGNFPGRFSGRQFSNSRSEMNVSTLELGDSALYLCASSLQGNQPQHFGDGTRLSIL.

V usage is TRBV5-1 and J usage is TRBJ1-1; a possible D gene is TRBD1 (5 bases). The V end was cut by 1 base, the J end by 5 bases, with 9 bases between. The CDR3 is 13 residues long. Germline assignment: CDR1 SGHRS and CDR2 YFSETQ. In nucleotides, the CDR3 is TGCGCCAGCAGCTTGAGGGGTAATACTGAAGCTTTCTTT. This encodes CASSLRGNTEAFF.

The chain is built from TRBV28 and TRBJ2-1; 8 bases line up with TRBD2. CDR1 is MDHEN and CDR2 is SYDVKM in the germline V gene. The CDR3 extends over 16 amino acids. Trimming at V came to 6 bases and at J to 3 bases, leaving 10 bases not matched to a gene. The CDR3 DNA reads as TGTGCCAGCAGCTCTGTACGGGGGGGATACTACAATGAGCAGTTCTTC. Protein sequence: CASSSVRGGYYNEQFF.

The CDR3 protein is CASSQVIGGAYDTEAFF. CDR3 sequence (DNA): TGTGCCAGCAGCCAAGTGATAGGGGGCGCCTATGACACTGAAGCTTTCTTT. This rearrangement joins TRBV4-2 to TRBJ1-1, with 7 nucleotides matching TRBD1. Trimming removed 1 base from V and 3 bases from J; junction bases left unmatched: 11. The CDR3 contains 17 residues. The germline V gene encodes CDR1 LGHNA and CDR2 YNFKEQ.

The gene calls are TRBV28 and TRBJ1-3; no clear D gene. CDR1 is MDHEN and CDR2 is SYDVKM in the germline V gene. With 11 bases removed from V and 4 bases from J, the gap between germline ends came to 9 bases. This CDR3 is built from 11 residues. CDR3 nucleotides: TGTGCCGGCTACAGAGGAAACACCATATATTTT. It encodes CAGYRGNTIYF.

This rearrangement joins TRBV19 to TRBJ2-2, with a possible D match to TRBD1 (5 bases). The CDR3 has 14 residues. Germline V gene lookup returns CDR1 LNHDA and CDR2 SQIVND (reference sequence). V was clipped by 7 bases and J by 9 bases, with 18 bases between them. The CDR3 loop is CASKPLKWGRELFF. As DNA, the CDR3 is TGTGCCAGTAAACCGCTGAAATGGGGCCGGGAGCTGTTTTTT.

The V gene is TRBV2, the J gene TRBJ1-5; 7 bases are a match to TRBD1. Germline values: CDR1 SNHLY, CDR2 FYNNEI. The CDR3 runs 16 residues. Losses at the gene ends were 5 bases for V and 0 bases for J; bases not matched to a gene: 7. CDR3 in amino acids: CASSRGQTYSNQPQHF. Written as DNA, the CDR3 is TGTGCCAGCAGTCGGGGACAGACCTATAGCAATCAGCCCCAGCATTTT.

This chain links TRBV2 with TRBJ1-1; no clear D gene. V was clipped by 6 bases and J by 3 bases, with 8 bases between them. The CDR3 totals 12 residues. Germline loops: CDR1 SNHLY, CDR2 FYNNEI. DNA for the CDR3: TGTGCCAGCAGCCTTTCCCACACTGAAGCTTTCTTT. Protein: CASSLSHTEAFF.

The rearrangement uses TRBV19 and TRBJ1-5; 7 bases agree with TRBD1. Losses at the gene ends were 3 bases for V and 7 bases for J; bases not matched to a gene: 9. CDR1 is LNHDA, CDR2 SQIVND, per germline (reference sequence). There are 15 residues in the CDR3. The CDR3 sequence is CASSILGGPDQPQHF. CDR3 bases: TGTGCCAGTAGTATCCTAGGGGGCCCGGACCAGCCCCAGCATTTT.

The chain uses TRBV11-2 and TRBJ2-3; 8 positions agree with TRBD2. CDR3 length: 15 amino acids. Per the germline V gene, CDR1 is SGHAT and CDR2 is FQNNGV. The trim removed 0 bases at V and 3 bases at J, leaving 2 bases unmatched. CDR3 coding DNA: TGTGCCAGCAGCTTAGATGGGACTAGAACAGATACGCAGTATTTT. This sequence encodes CASSLDGTRTDTQYF. The full variable domain, rest sourced from reference TRBV11-2 and TRBJ2-3, is EAGVAQSPRYKIIEKRQSVAFWCNPISGHATLYWYQQILGQGPKLLIQFQNNGVVDDSQLPKDRFSAERLKGVDSTLKIQPAKLEDSAVYLCASSLDGTRTDTQYFGPGTRLTVL.

The chain is built from TRBV30 and TRBJ2-5; TRBD1 aligns across 7 bases. There are 17 residues in the CDR3. Germline CDR1 is GTSNPN and CDR2 is SVGIG (reference sequence). The junction had 21 bases not matched to a gene; V was cut back by 4 bases and J by 7 bases. CDR3 nucleotide sequence: TGTGCCTGGAATCGGTTCGGGCGGAGACAGGGTGGGGGGACCCAGTACTTC. It specifies CAWNRFGRRQGGGTQYF. Full variable domain (rest looked up from reference TRBV30 and TRBJ2-5): SQTIHQWPATLVQPVGSPLSLECTVEGTSNPNLYWYRQAAGRGLQLLFYSVGIGQISSEVPQNLSASRPQDRQFILSSKKLLLSDSGFYLCAWNRFGRRQGGGTQYFGPGTRLLVL.

The chain is built from TRBV5-1 and TRBJ1-5; D is possibly TRBD1 (6 bases). The CDR3 has 15 amino acids. Germline CDR1 reads SGHRS; CDR2 reads YFSETQ. Deletions cut 1 base from V and 4 bases from J, with 12 bases between. CDR3 nucleotide sequence: TGCGCCAGCAGCTTGAAAGCCAGGGGTAATCAGCCCCAGCATTTT. It is translated as CASSLKARGNQPQHF.

CDR3 sequence: CASRAGDSPYEQYF. The CDR3 DNA reads TGTGCCAGCAGGGCCGGGGACAGTCCCTACGAGCAGTACTTC. The chain is built from TRBV6-5 and TRBJ2-7; 7 positions match TRBD1. V dropped 6 bases and J dropped 2; count of bases not matched to a gene: 7. This CDR3 contains 14 residues. From germline, CDR1 is MNHEY and CDR2 SVGAGI.

The chain is built from TRBV7-2 and TRBJ1-5, with a tentative D call TRBD1 (5 bases). The CDR3 loop spans 16 amino acids. Germline loops: CDR1 SGHTA, CDR2 FQGNSA. Trimming pared 5 bases from V and 3 bases from J, leaving 17 bases between. The CDR3 protein is CASSPGGSLTNQPQHF. Written as DNA, the CDR3 is TGTGCCAGCAGCCCCGGGGGGTCTTTAACCAATCAGCCCCAGCATTTT.

The chain links TRBV19 to TRBJ2-1, with D maybe TRBD2 (6 bases). CDR3 length: 15 residues. Trimming took off 6 bases at V and 4 bases at J, with 16 bases between the two ends. CDR1 LNHDA and CDR2 SQIVND come from the germline V gene (reference sequence). The CDR3 protein is CASRAGREYYNEQFF. The CDR3 DNA follows: TGTGCCAGTAGGGCGGGACGGGAGTATTACAATGAGCAGTTCTTC.

J is TRBJ2-1 and V is TRBV6-4, with TRBD2 as a possible D gene (5 bases). Trimming took 4 bases from V and 6 from J, leaving 10 bases between them. CDR3 length: 13 residues. Germline V gives CDR1 MRHNA, CDR2 SNTAGT. The CDR3 loop is CASSGELGNEQFF. In DNA, the CDR3 is TGTGCCAGCAGTGGCGAACTAGGCAATGAGCAGTTCTTC.

The V call is TRBV15, the J call TRBJ2-7; 7 bases match TRBD1. V shed 3 bases, J shed 5 bases, and the junction held 13 bases outside the gene matches. From germline, CDR1 is LNHNV and CDR2 YYDKDF (reference sequence). This CDR3 comprises 16 residues. CDR3 sequence reads: CATSRAKTGFRDEQYF. CDR3 sequence (DNA): TGTGCCACCAGCAGGGCAAAGACAGGGTTTAGGGACGAGCAGTACTTC. The full variable domain, completed using reference TRBV15 and TRBJ2-7, is DAMVIQNPRYQVTQFGKPVTLSCSQTLNHNVMYWYQQKSSQAPKLLFHYYDKDFNNEADTPDNFQSRRPNTSFCFLDIRSPGLGDTAMYLCATSRAKTGFRDEQYFGPGTRLTVT.

The J gene is TRBJ2-3, the V gene TRBV19, with 12 bases that match TRBD2. Trimming at V came to 3 bases and at J to 0 bases, leaving 4 bases not matched to a gene. Germline CDR1 and CDR2: LNHDA and SQIVND (reference sequence). This CDR3 comprises 17 residues. The CDR3 sequence: CASSIQGTSGSTDTQYF. Written as DNA, the CDR3 is TGTGCCAGTAGTATCCAGGGGACTAGCGGGAGCACAGATACGCAGTATTTT. The variable domain in full, with the rest retrieved from reference TRBV19 and TRBJ2-3, is DGGITQSPKYLFRKEGQNVTLSCEQNLNHDAMYWYRQDPGQGLRLIYYSQIVNDFQKGDIAEGYSVSREKKESFPLTVTSAQKNPTAFYLCASSIQGTSGSTDTQYFGPGTRLTVL.

This sequence joins TRBV7-9 and TRBJ2-1; weak D call: TRBD2 (6 bases). Between the trimmed V and J ends, which lost 1 base and 9 bases, there was a span of 13 bases. CDR1 is SEHNR, CDR2 FQNEAQ, per germline (reference sequence). The CDR3 runs to 14 residues. DNA of the CDR3: TGTGCCAGCAGCTTAGGCTTGGCGGGGTCTGAGCAGTTCTTC. Its protein is CASSLGLAGSEQFF.

The rearrangement joins TRBV14 to TRBJ2-5; 10 bases align to TRBD2. V trimming: 2 bases; J trimming: 4 bases; junction bases outside the gene matches: 10. Germline CDR1 SGHDN, CDR2 FVKESK. There are 17 residues in the CDR3. CDR3 amino acids: CASSQFIHSGGGETQYF. The CDR3 coding sequence is TGTGCCAGCAGCCAATTTATCCACAGCGGGGGGGGAGAGACCCAGTACTTC. Full variable domain (remainder filled in from reference TRBV14 and TRBJ2-5): EAGVTQFPSHSVIEKGQTVTLRCDPISGHDNLYWYRRVMGKEIKFLLHFVKESKQDESGMPNNRFLAERTGGTYSTLKVQPAELEDSGVYFCASSQFIHSGGGETQYFGPGTRLLVL.

The chain combines TRBV2 with TRBJ2-1; D is uncertain. The germline V gene encodes CDR1 SNHLY and CDR2 FYNNEI. The CDR3 length is 13 residues. V shed 7 bases and J shed 7 bases, with 14 bases lying between them. The CDR3 DNA is TGTGCCAGCATTGATAGTCTCATGAATGAGCAGTTCTTC. This codes for CASIDSLMNEQFF.

V and J are TRBV5-1 and TRBJ2-7, with 8 bases fitting TRBD1. Germline CDR1 reads SGHRS; CDR2 reads YFSETQ. The CDR3 loop spans 18 amino acids. V was pared by 4 bases and J by 0 bases, with 15 bases of the junction left unmatched. As DNA, the CDR3 is TGCGCCAGCAGCCTTCGGGACAGGACTACAAGGAGCTCCTACGAGCAGTACTTC. This codes for CASSLRDRTTRSSYEQYF.

This chain connects TRBV9 to TRBJ2-1; 10 bases align to TRBD2. Trimming at V came to 1 base and at J to 7 bases, leaving 8 bases not matched to a gene. Germline V lookup: CDR1 SGDLS, CDR2 YYNGEE. The CDR3 length is 16 residues. The CDR3 nucleotides read TGTGCCAGCAGCGTAACAGCGGGAGGGGCGGGGAATGAGCAGTTCTTC. Translated, it gives CASSVTAGGAGNEQFF.

The CDR3 region is CASSPLGRGTDTQYF. The CDR3 nucleotides read TGTGCCAGCAGCCCACTCGGCAGGGGTACAGATACGCAGTATTTT. The chain is built from TRBV11-2 and TRBJ2-3, with D perhaps matching TRBD1 (6 bases). The CDR3 has 15 amino acids. Germline CDR1 reads SGHAT; CDR2 reads FQNNGV. V was pared by 5 bases and J by 3 bases, with 15 bases between. Using reference TRBV11-2 and TRBJ2-3 for the parts outside the CDR3, the full variable domain is EAGVAQSPRYKIIEKRQSVAFWCNPISGHATLYWYQQILGQGPKLLIQFQNNGVVDDSQLPKDRFSAERLKGVDSTLKIQPAKLEDSAVYLCASSPLGRGTDTQYFGPGTRLTVL.

The chain recombines TRBV6-5 with TRBJ2-7; TRBD2 matches 14 bases. Germline CDR1 MNHEY, CDR2 SVGAGI. After removal of 2 bases from V and 6 bases from J, the junction contained 3 bases not matched to a gene. The CDR3 sequence is 15 residues long. The DNA for the CDR3 is TGTGCCAGCAGTTACCCTGGACTAGCGGGAGGCGAGCAGTACTTC. Its protein is CASSYPGLAGGEQYF.

The CDR3 spells CASSHLRGQAEQYF. CDR3 coding DNA: TGTGCCAGCAGCCACCTGAGGGGGCAGGCCGAGCAGTACTTC. The chain joins TRBV14 to TRBJ2-7, with 7 bases matching TRBD1. With V trimmed by 3 bases and J by 6 bases, 8 bases remained unmatched. Germline CDR1 SGHDN, CDR2 FVKESK. The CDR3 extends over 14 amino acids.

This rearrangement joins TRBV15 to TRBJ2-3; a weak D match, TRBD1 (6 bases). The germline CDR1 and CDR2 sequences are LNHNV and YYDKDF (reference sequence). This CDR3 has 15 amino acids. V was pared by 0 bases and J by 1 base, with 8 bases between. CDR3 DNA sequence: TGTGCCACCAGCAGAGATCGACAGGGCACAGATACGCAGTATTTT. Translation gives CATSRDRQGTDTQYF.

The chain employs TRBV4-1 and TRBJ2-4; D is unresolved. V was pared by 3 bases and J by 2 bases, with 11 bases between. The CDR3 contains 15 residues. From germline, CDR1 is MGHRA and CDR2 YSYEKL. The CDR3 loop reads CASSQPTMPKNIQYF. The CDR3 DNA reads as TGCGCCAGCAGCCAGCCCACAATGCCCAAAAACATTCAGTACTTC.